A selection of T cell receptor beta chains follows, all from one sample in a study of blood T cell repertoires in COVID-19. The method was immunoSEQ multiplex PCR; TCRdb's version includes in-frame clones alone and lacks a portion of them. The table has 200,000 to 250,000 clones, around 90% seen once. The sample comprised PBMCs or T cells enriched from blood (not recorded which). The receptors derive from a woman aged 45-60 years with acute COVID-19. The CDR3 runs from the conserved cysteine through the conserved F or W. The D gene is left open where the match is weak. The size entry is marked missing in some rows and otherwise reads once, few, many or a size class.

TGTGCCAGCAGTTGGGCCCCGACCAGCACAGATACGCAGTATTTT,CASSWAPTSTDTQYF,TRBJ2-3,TRBV28,NA,NA
TGTGCCAGCTCCCACTCTCCGGGACAGAGGGGCAATGAGCAGTTCTTC,CASSHSPGQRGNEQFF,TRBJ2-1,TRBV5-4,TRBD1,once
TGTGCCAGCAGATCCCACGACAGGGGGAGTAGCACAGATACGCAGTATTTT,CASRSHDRGSSTDTQYF,TRBJ2-3,TRBV27,TRBD1,NA
TGTGCCAGCAGTTTATCCCCATTGACTAGAAGCGCAGATACGCAGTATTTT,CASSLSPLTRSADTQYF,TRBJ2-3,TRBV28,NA,NA
TGTGCCAGCATCCAGACAGGGGGCTATCAGACTGGGGCCAACGTCCTGACTTTC,CASIQTGGYQTGANVLTF,TRBJ2-6,TRBV7-2,TRBD1,NA
TGTGCCAGCAGCTTACCGGGACAGGGGTACAATGAGCAGTTCTTC,CASSLPGQGYNEQFF,TRBJ2-1,TRBV5-8,TRBD1,few
TGTGCCAGCACCACCGGGACTGCCAGCTCCTACGAGCAGTACTTC,CASTTGTASSYEQYF,TRBJ2-7,TRBV2,NA,NA
TGTGCCAGCAGCGTAGGACAGGGGGCGCATCAGCCCCAGCATTTT,CASSVGQGAHQPQHF,TRBJ1-5,TRBV9,TRBD1,NA
TGTGCCAGCTCACCTCAAGGCCCCGGGGATACGAATGAGCAGTTCTTC,CASSPQGPGDTNEQFF,TRBJ2-1,TRBV18,NA,NA
TGTGCCTGGAGTGTAACTAGCGGGCAATACAATGAGCAGTTCTTC,CAWSVTSGQYNEQFF,TRBJ2-1,TRBV30,TRBD2,NA